Listed here is a single TCR beta chain. Its antigen is currently unknown. This specimen comes from a study of breast tumors, draining lymph nodes, adjacent tissues. General observations from the study: That most tumor T cells come from lymph nodes remained unproven. Tumor TCR diversity was below lymph nodes but above nontumor tissue.

The CDR3 covers 18 residues. CDR1 and CDR2 (germline): KGHDR, SFDVKD. V lost 8 bases and J lost 8; bases outside the gene matches: 18. TCRdb reprocessed the multiplex PCR reads with MiXCR, giving one entry per CDR3 protein. The data contain approximately 47,000 distinct CDR3 sequences, about 21% of them singletons. The sequenced material came from breast tumor tissue. V and J are TRBV24-1 and TRBJ2-3; 13 nucleotides agree with TRBD2. The sequence derives from a female donor with breast cancer. Some clones in this sample may be carry-over from other donors' samples. The CDR3 region is CATMGPGTSGGDRGTQYF. In DNA form, the CDR3 reads TGTGCCACCATGGGTCCGGGAACTAGCGGGGGGGACCGGGGTACGCAGTATTTT.